This paragraph covers one T cell receptor (beta chain) sequence. In the same sample, other DNA sequences code for this CDR3. This record belongs to a study of OX40 agonist ivuxolimab in advanced cancers. There are 14 residues in the CDR3. Trimming pared 1 base from V and 3 bases from J, leaving 9 bases between. Germline CDR1 is SEHNR and CDR2 is FQNEAQ (reference sequence). Assay: immunoSEQ multiplex PCR; the TCRdb copy retains only in-frame clones and omits some. The sample yields over 85,000 clones, about 90% seen once. Material: CD4+ or CD8+ T cells sorted from blood, obtained in a trial of the OX40 agonist ivuxolimab. The chain is built from TRBV7-9 and TRBJ2-5; D might be TRBD2 (5 bases). The receptor's source is an adult with an advanced solid tumor such as melanoma, head and neck, liver or kidney cancer. The DNA for the CDR3 is TGTGCCAGCAGCTTAGGGACTGGCGAAGAGACCCAGTACTTC. Its translation is CASSLGTGEETQYF.